These 14 T cell receptor beta chains came from one sample sequenced in a study of T cell responses to AZD1222 COVID-19 vaccine. Libraries were prepared by immunoSEQ multiplex PCR; TCRdb keeps only in-frame clonotypes and omits some of them. Here the sample spans over 100,000 clones, roughly 88% being singletons. The sample here was peripheral blood, taken on day 0 of MenACWY control vaccination. The receptors derive from an adult in good health.

J is TRBJ2-3 and V is TRBV7-2; a possible D gene is TRBD1 (5 bases). CDR3 length equals 16 residues. Germline-derived CDR1 and CDR2 are SGHTA and FQGNSA. Trimming shortened V by 2 bases and J by 2 bases, and 14 bases separated the two germline ends. In DNA form, the CDR3 reads TGTGCCAGCAGCTTAAATGCTGGGGCCCTCACAGATACGCAGTATTTT. As protein: CASSLNAGALTDTQYF.

The J gene is TRBJ2-5, the V gene TRBV6-1; D call uncertain. Germline V gives CDR1 MNHNS, CDR2 SASEGT. V was shortened by 2 bases and J by 0 bases, with 13 bases between the two germline ends. The CDR3 totals 16 residues. Written as DNA, the CDR3 is TGTGCCAGCAGTGAACGGATGAACAGCTACCAAGAGACCCAGTACTTC. This translates into CASSERMNSYQETQYF.

This chain connects TRBV6-6 to TRBJ2-5, with 9 bases fitting TRBD2. CDR1 and CDR2 (germline): MNHNY, SVGAGI (reference sequence). Trimming took 4 bases from V and 0 from J; bases not matched to a gene: 3. There are 15 residues in the CDR3. The CDR3 DNA reads TGTGCCAGCAGTTCGGGACTAGCCCACCAAGAGACCCAGTACTTC. The encoded protein is CASSSGLAHQETQYF.

The chain has TRBV19 and TRBJ1-3; D is perhaps TRBD1 (5 bases). V gave up 8 bases and J gave up 0 bases, with 14 bases separating them. Germline CDR1 is LNHDA and CDR2 is SQIVND (reference sequence). CDR3 size: 15 residues. This CDR3 is CASRQGSNSGNTIYF. The CDR3 DNA reads TGTGCCAGTCGGCAGGGAAGTAACTCTGGAAACACCATATATTTT.

This chain joins TRBV2 and TRBJ1-2; perhaps TRBD1 as D (6 bases). V lost 5 bases and J lost 0, with 10 bases in between. This CDR3 region has 14 residues. Germline CDR1 is SNHLY and CDR2 is FYNNEI. The CDR3 bases are TGTGCCAGCAGTTACAGGACAGCTAACTATGGCTACACCTTC. Translating it yields CASSYRTANYGYTF.

V gene TRBV4-3 combines with J gene TRBJ1-4; D possibly corresponds to TRBD1 (5 bases). Germline CDR1 reads LGHNA; CDR2 reads YSLEER. CDR3 length equals 15 residues. Trimming removed 4 bases from V and 2 bases from J, with 11 bases in between. The CDR3: CASSPDSTTNEKLFF. The DNA for the CDR3 is TGCGCCAGCAGCCCCGACAGTACGACTAATGAAAAACTGTTTTTT.

The chain couples TRBV4-3 to TRBJ1-2; D unresolved. The CDR3 consists of 14 residues. V dropped 0 bases and J dropped 2 bases, with 7 bases sitting between them. Germline lookup yields CDR1 LGHNA and CDR2 YSLEER. Here the CDR3 DNA reads TGCGCCAGCAGCCAAGAAGTTCTCAACTATGGCTACACCTTC. This translates into CASSQEVLNYGYTF.

The rearrangement joins TRBV7-9 to TRBJ1-4, with TRBD1 matching over 7 bases. Germline trimming cut 2 bases from V and 7 bases from J; bases unmatched to any gene: 7. The germline V gene encodes CDR1 SEHNR and CDR2 FQNEAQ (reference sequence). The CDR3 is 15 amino acids. The CDR3 nucleotides read TGTGCCAGCAGCTTATTGGGCAGGGACAGTGAAAAACTGTTTTTT. Encoded protein: CASSLLGRDSEKLFF.

The chain links TRBV4-1 to TRBJ1-2; 11 positions match TRBD1. V was pared by 3 bases and J by 6 bases, with 6 bases of the junction left unmatched. The germline V gene has CDR1 MGHRA and CDR2 YSYEKL. The CDR3 has 15 amino acids. Written as DNA, the CDR3 is TGCGCCAGCAGCCACCCGGGACAGGGGGGACATGGCTACACCTTC. It encodes CASSHPGQGGHGYTF.

On this clone: An end of the junction does not agree with germline; a read error may underlie this. The genes are TRBV6-1 and TRBJ2-7; D is unresolved. CDR3 length: 14 amino acids. CDR1 is MNHNS and CDR2 is SASEGT in the germline V gene. The CDR3 bases are TGTGCCGGCAGTGATTCTGACAATCCCTACGAGCAGTACTTC. It translates to CAGSDSDNPYEQYF.

The V and J genes are TRBV29-1 and TRBJ2-1, with D unresolved. CDR3 size: 12 residues. Germline CDR1 is SQVTM and CDR2 is ANQGSEA. V was shortened by 0 bases and J by 8 bases, with 8 bases between the two germline ends. The DNA of the CDR3 is TGCAGCGTTGAAGATCTGGGCGATGAGCAGTTCTTC. Its translation is CSVEDLGDEQFF.

The CDR3 sequence: CASSYSRMNTEAFF. In DNA form, the CDR3 reads TGTGCCAGCAGTTATAGCAGGATGAACACTGAAGCTTTCTTT. This chain links TRBV7-9 with TRBJ1-1; D gene unclear. The germline V gene has CDR1 SEHNR and CDR2 FQNEAQ (reference sequence). Trimming removed 6 bases from V and 0 bases from J, with 11 bases in between. CDR3 length: 14 amino acids.

This clone was seen a few times. The rearrangement links TRBV6-1 to TRBJ1-4, with 12 bases fitting TRBD1. The germline V gene has CDR1 MNHNS and CDR2 SASEGT. CDR3 length equals 16 residues. V shed 0 bases, J shed 8 bases, and the junction held 4 bases outside the gene matches. The CDR3 DNA follows: TGTGCCAGCAGTGAAGCAGGGGGGACAGGGGGCGAAAAACTGTTTTTT. Translating gives CASSEAGGTGGEKLFF.

The rearrangement joins TRBV5-4 to TRBJ1-5, with D unclear. The ends were cut back, 4 bases at V and 3 bases at J, with 14 bases in the middle. The CDR3 has 15 residues. Germline CDR1 is SGHNT and CDR2 is YYREEE (reference sequence). In DNA form, the CDR3 reads TGTGCCAGCAGCCTAAGTCCCGGGTCCAATCAGCCCCAGCATTTT. The encoded protein is CASSLSPGSNQPQHF.